This is a list of T cell receptor beta chains from one sample in a study of cytomegalovirus exposure and HLA in healthy donors. Assay: immunoSEQ multiplex PCR; the TCRdb copy retains only in-frame clones and omits some. The sample contains over 150,000 clones, 79% of which appear only once. The sample taken for sequencing was PBMCs. The receptors derive from a girl aged 5-17 years in good health and CMV-seropositive. Both conserved end residues are part of each CDR3. Fields, in order: V gene, clone size, J gene, D gene, CDR3 DNA, CDR3 protein. D genes are given only for firm matches. Size is stated for part of the rows, as once, few or many counts, or as a class when the clone is expanded.

v_gene: TRBV25-1
abundance: few
j_gene: TRBJ1-2
d_gene: -
CDR3nt: TGTGCCAGCAGTGATCCGGTGCGGAACTATGGCTACACCTTC
CDR3aa: CASSDPVRNYGYTF

v_gene: TRBV18
abundance: -
j_gene: TRBJ2-1
d_gene: -
CDR3nt: TGTGCCAGCTCACCAATGAGCAGGGTCGTAGTCAGTGATGAGCAGTTCTTC
CDR3aa: CASSPMSRVVVSDEQFF

v_gene: TRBV7-8
abundance: once
j_gene: TRBJ2-2
d_gene: -
CDR3nt: TGTGCCAGCGGAGGGGAAACCGGGGAGCTGTTTTTT
CDR3aa: CASGGETGELFF

v_gene: TRBV19
abundance: -
j_gene: TRBJ2-3
d_gene: -
CDR3nt: TGTGCCAGTAGTGGGGAGATCGCAGATACGCAGTATTTT
CDR3aa: CASSGEIADTQYF

v_gene: TRBV13
abundance: -
j_gene: TRBJ2-1
d_gene: -
CDR3nt: TGTGCCAGCAGCTCACAGGTCAATGAGCAGTTCTTC
CDR3aa: CASSSQVNEQFF

v_gene: TRBV7-6
abundance: -
j_gene: TRBJ2-7
d_gene: TRBD2
CDR3nt: TGTGCCAGCAGCTCAGGACTAGCGGGTTACGAGCAGTACTTC
CDR3aa: CASSSGLAGYEQYF

v_gene: TRBV10-3
abundance: -
j_gene: TRBJ2-3
d_gene: -
CDR3nt: TGTGCCATCACCGGCGGCTCGGGCACAGATACGCAGTATTTT
CDR3aa: CAITGGSGTDTQYF

v_gene: TRBV7-8
abundance: few
j_gene: TRBJ1-3
d_gene: -
CDR3nt: TGTGCCAGCAGCTTACACCAGGGGCCCGGAAACACCATATATTTT
CDR3aa: CASSLHQGPGNTIYF

v_gene: TRBV5-4
abundance: few
j_gene: TRBJ2-6
d_gene: -
CDR3nt: TGTGCCAGCAGCTTGGCGGGCTCTGGGGCCAACGTCCTGACTTTC
CDR3aa: CASSLAGSGANVLTF

v_gene: TRBV9
abundance: -
j_gene: TRBJ1-4
d_gene: TRBD1
CDR3nt: TGTGCCAGCAGCGGGACAGGGAGTGGTGAAAAACTGTTTTTT
CDR3aa: CASSGTGSGEKLFF

v_gene: TRBV19
abundance: -
j_gene: TRBJ2-1
d_gene: -
CDR3nt: TGTGCCAGTAGTATAGGGGGCAGGAATGAGCAGTTCTTC
CDR3aa: CASSIGGRNEQFF

v_gene: TRBV10-3
abundance: -
j_gene: TRBJ1-1
d_gene: -
CDR3nt: TGTGCCATCAGTGAAAGTGTGAGCACTGAAGCTTTCTTT
CDR3aa: CAISESVSTEAFF

v_gene: TRBV2
abundance: once
j_gene: TRBJ2-3
d_gene: -
CDR3nt: TGTGCCAGCAGTCGGGACATCAGCACAGATACGCAGTATTTT
CDR3aa: CASSRDISTDTQYF

v_gene: TRBV15
abundance: -
j_gene: TRBJ2-1
d_gene: TRBD1
CDR3nt: TGTGCCACCAGCAGCGGGACAGTGAGCTCCTACAATGAGCAGTTCTTC
CDR3aa: CATSSGTVSSYNEQFF

v_gene: TRBV9
abundance: -
j_gene: TRBJ2-1
d_gene: TRBD2
CDR3nt: TGTGCCAGCAGCGGGGGACTAGCGGGGGGGCCTTCCTACAATGAGCAGTTCTTC
CDR3aa: CASSGGLAGGPSYNEQFF

v_gene: TRBV6-5
abundance: -
j_gene: TRBJ1-2
d_gene: TRBD1
CDR3nt: TGTGCCAGCAGTCGGGGCAGGGGGCTTAACTATGGCTACACCTTC
CDR3aa: CASSRGRGLNYGYTF

v_gene: TRBV19
abundance: -
j_gene: TRBJ2-3
d_gene: -
CDR3nt: TGTGCCAGTAGTAGGGGCAGGGCAGCAGATACGCAGTATTTT
CDR3aa: CASSRGRAADTQYF

v_gene: TRBV6-6
abundance: -
j_gene: TRBJ2-7
d_gene: -
CDR3nt: TGTGCCAGCAGACCCGGGACTTCCTCCTACGAGCAGTACTTC
CDR3aa: CASRPGTSSYEQYF

v_gene: TRBV11-3
abundance: -
j_gene: TRBJ2-5
d_gene: -
CDR3nt: TGTGCCAGCAGCTTAGATCTAGGAGGGGCGTACCAAGAGACCCAGTACTTC
CDR3aa: CASSLDLGGAYQETQYF

v_gene: TRBV9
abundance: -
j_gene: TRBJ1-2
d_gene: TRBD1
CDR3nt: TGTGCCAGCAGCGTAGCAGGGACAGTCGGGGTCTATGGCTACACCTTC
CDR3aa: CASSVAGTVGVYGYTF

v_gene: TRBV4-3
abundance: -
j_gene: TRBJ2-7
d_gene: TRBD1
CDR3nt: TGCGCCAGCAGCCCCACTCAGGGGGCCTCCTACGAGCAGTACTTC
CDR3aa: CASSPTQGASYEQYF

v_gene: TRBV10-1
abundance: -
j_gene: TRBJ2-3
d_gene: TRBD2
CDR3nt: TGCGCCAGCAGCCCCATGCGGGGGGTAGATACGCAGTATTTT
CDR3aa: CASSPMRGVDTQYF

v_gene: TRBV11-2
abundance: -
j_gene: TRBJ2-5
d_gene: -
CDR3nt: TGTGCCAGCAGCTTGCAGGGTACCCTTGGCCAAGAGACCCAGTACTTC
CDR3aa: CASSLQGTLGQETQYF

v_gene: TRBV7-2
abundance: -
j_gene: TRBJ2-7
d_gene: TRBD1
CDR3nt: TGTGCCAGCAGCCTTACCCACGGGACAGGGGGCGGCGAGCAGTACTTC
CDR3aa: CASSLTHGTGGGEQYF

v_gene: TRBV4-3
abundance: -
j_gene: TRBJ2-3
d_gene: TRBD2
CDR3nt: TGCGCCAGCAGCCATAGACTAGCGGGGGGCGCAGATACGCAGTATTTT
CDR3aa: CASSHRLAGGADTQYF

v_gene: TRBV29-1
abundance: few
j_gene: TRBJ2-7
d_gene: -
CDR3nt: TGCAGCGTTGTCAGGGCGTACGAGCAGTACTTC
CDR3aa: CSVVRAYEQYF

v_gene: TRBV7-9
abundance: -
j_gene: TRBJ2-2
d_gene: TRBD2
CDR3nt: TGTGCCAGCAGCCCTAGCGGGGGGGCCGGGGAGCTGTTTTTT
CDR3aa: CASSPSGGAGELFF

v_gene: TRBV9
abundance: few
j_gene: TRBJ2-3
d_gene: -
CDR3nt: TGTGCCAGCAGCGTAGCACAGGGCCACACAGATACGCAGTATTTT
CDR3aa: CASSVAQGHTDTQYF

v_gene: TRBV29-1
abundance: -
j_gene: TRBJ2-3
d_gene: -
CDR3nt: TGCAGCGTTGAAGAAACCGTCGGTACGCAGTATTTT
CDR3aa: CSVEETVGTQYF

v_gene: TRBV9
abundance: -
j_gene: TRBJ2-1
d_gene: -
CDR3nt: TGTGCCAGCAGCGAGCCCCATCGTCATGAGCAGTTCTTC
CDR3aa: CASSEPHRHEQFF

v_gene: TRBV6-1
abundance: -
j_gene: TRBJ2-7
d_gene: TRBD1
CDR3nt: TGTGCCAGCAGGATTACAGGGGGCGAGCAGTACTTC
CDR3aa: CASRITGGEQYF

v_gene: TRBV10-3
abundance: few
j_gene: TRBJ2-3
d_gene: TRBD2
CDR3nt: TGTGCCATCAGTGAGTCGGGACTAGCGGGGGGGCCGACAGATACGCAGTATTTT
CDR3aa: CAISESGLAGGPTDTQYF

v_gene: TRBV2
abundance: -
j_gene: TRBJ1-6
d_gene: TRBD1
CDR3nt: TGTGCCAGCAGTACCTTAGGAGGGGGCTCACCCCTCCACTTT
CDR3aa: CASSTLGGGSPLHF

v_gene: TRBV30
abundance: -
j_gene: TRBJ2-1
d_gene: -
CDR3nt: TGTGCCTGGGTACCTAATTCGACTTCCGGTGTGGAGCAGTTCTTC
CDR3aa: CAWVPNSTSGVEQFF

v_gene: TRBV19
abundance: -
j_gene: TRBJ1-5
d_gene: TRBD1
CDR3nt: TGTGCCACTAAGGAGACAGGGTCGGAGCCCCAGCATTTT
CDR3aa: CATKETGSEPQHF

v_gene: TRBV18
abundance: -
j_gene: TRBJ1-5
d_gene: TRBD1
CDR3nt: TGTGCCAGCTCATCCGGGACAGGCAGCAATCAGCCCCAGCATTTT
CDR3aa: CASSSGTGSNQPQHF

v_gene: TRBV4-1
abundance: -
j_gene: TRBJ2-1
d_gene: TRBD2
CDR3nt: TGCGCCAGCAGCCAAGTCGGGACTAGCGACGTCAATGAGCAGTTCTTC
CDR3aa: CASSQVGTSDVNEQFF

v_gene: TRBV11-2
abundance: -
j_gene: TRBJ1-6
d_gene: -
CDR3nt: TGTGCCAGCAGCTCAGGCTTGATGAGAATATATTCACCCCTCCACTTT
CDR3aa: CASSSGLMRIYSPLHF

v_gene: TRBV4-1
abundance: -
j_gene: TRBJ2-3
d_gene: TRBD1
CDR3nt: TGCGCCAGCAGCCAAGATTCCGCGACAGGGGGCACAGATACGCAGTATTTT
CDR3aa: CASSQDSATGGTDTQYF

v_gene: TRBV19
abundance: -
j_gene: TRBJ1-4
d_gene: -
CDR3nt: TGTGCCAGTAGTACCCCTCGGACAGTGATTAATGAAAAACTGTTTTTT
CDR3aa: CASSTPRTVINEKLFF

v_gene: TRBV6-5
abundance: -
j_gene: TRBJ1-2
d_gene: -
CDR3nt: TGTGCCAGCAGTTACGGGGTGGGAGTAGTAGGCTATGGCTACACCTTC
CDR3aa: CASSYGVGVVGYGYTF

v_gene: TRBV6-1
abundance: -
j_gene: TRBJ1-2
d_gene: -
CDR3nt: TGTGCCAGCAGCTCTATCCCCCTCGGGGTTGGCTACACCTTC
CDR3aa: CASSSIPLGVGYTF

v_gene: TRBV7-2
abundance: once
j_gene: TRBJ1-6
d_gene: -
CDR3nt: TGTGCCAGCAGCCCCCTCCCCCCCTCACCCCTCCACTTT
CDR3aa: CASSPLPPSPLHF

v_gene: TRBV5-4
abundance: -
j_gene: TRBJ1-6
d_gene: -
CDR3nt: TGTGCCAGCAGCTTGATAGGGGTCAATTCACCCCTCCACTTT
CDR3aa: CASSLIGVNSPLHF

v_gene: TRBV7-8
abundance: once
j_gene: TRBJ1-6
d_gene: -
CDR3nt: TGTGCCAGCAGCTTAGGAGGGAATTCACCCCTCCACTTT
CDR3aa: CASSLGGNSPLHF

v_gene: TRBV7-2
abundance: once
j_gene: TRBJ2-3
d_gene: -
CDR3nt: TGTGCCAGCAGCCTTTATCAGTACGGCACAGATACGCAGTATTTT
CDR3aa: CASSLYQYGTDTQYF

v_gene: TRBV27
abundance: -
j_gene: TRBJ1-2
d_gene: -
CDR3nt: TGTGCCAGCAGTTTGAGTTCCAGGGTCAACTATGGCTACACCTTC
CDR3aa: CASSLSSRVNYGYTF

v_gene: TRBV6-5
abundance: -
j_gene: TRBJ1-6
d_gene: TRBD1
CDR3nt: TGTGCCAGCAGGATCACAGGGGGCGATAATTCACCCCTCCACTTT
CDR3aa: CASRITGGDNSPLHF

v_gene: TRBV9
abundance: -
j_gene: TRBJ2-7
d_gene: TRBD1
CDR3nt: TGTGCCAGCAGCGCATCCGGGACAGGGGCGGACTACGAGCAGTACTTC
CDR3aa: CASSASGTGADYEQYF

v_gene: TRBV5-6
abundance: -
j_gene: TRBJ1-5
d_gene: -
CDR3nt: TGTGCCAGCAGCTTTCGGGGGGGTGCGGGGGCTCATCAGCCCCAGCATTTT
CDR3aa: CASSFRGGAGAHQPQHF

v_gene: TRBV7-2
abundance: -
j_gene: TRBJ1-4
d_gene: TRBD1
CDR3nt: TGTGCCAGCAGCCGACAGGGGGGGACTAATGAAAAACTGTTTTTT
CDR3aa: CASSRQGGTNEKLFF

v_gene: TRBV11-2
abundance: -
j_gene: TRBJ2-5
d_gene: -
CDR3nt: TGTGCCAGCAGCTTTGCGGAGACCCAGTACTTC
CDR3aa: CASSFAETQYF

v_gene: TRBV7-2
abundance: -
j_gene: TRBJ2-7
d_gene: TRBD2
CDR3nt: TGTGCCAGCGGCGGGGGGTTAGCGGGGCCTTCCTACGAGCAGTACTTC
CDR3aa: CASGGGLAGPSYEQYF